This entry features one T cell receptor (beta chain) sequence. The sample originates from a study of blood T cell repertoires in COVID-19. Study-wide background: The United States, Italy and Spain supplied acute and convalescent COVID-19 samples. The analysed material was cDNA or gDNA that came from T cells, B-cell-depleted T cells, or PBMCs.

The CDR3 length is 13 residues. Per germline, CDR1 MDHEN and CDR2 SYDVKM. Trimming pared 5 bases from V and 7 bases from J, leaving 14 bases between. Recruited during active infection, patients (from Seattle) were subsequently followed longitudinally. Per the original methods: The authors estimated nucleated cell counts from reference gene primer amplification. The protocol was immunoSEQ multiplex PCR, while the TCRdb copy is restricted to in-frame clones and leaves out a portion. Clone size and the V and J calls come from that table; the DNA yielded D and trimming. The sample lists about 200,000 clones; 82% were seen once.

V gene TRBV28 combines with J gene TRBJ1-2; D is undetermined. This TCR was sampled from an older woman with COVID-19, enrolled during active disease. Specimen: peripheral blood. The DNA of the CDR3 is TGTGCCAGCAGTGACCCCGGAGAGGGTGGCTACACCTTC. It is translated as CASSDPGEGGYTF.